This T cell receptor beta chain is from a study of T cell clonality in common variable immunodeficiency. Findings of the study overall: Reportedly, TCR beta sequences from common variable immunodeficiency showed fewer deletions and N-nucleotide insertions. T cell subpopulation sequencing would be needed to explain CVID clonality. TCRbeta clonality was increased in CVID versus healthy controls.

This clone came up many times. Its antigen is not identified. The read falls 3 residues short of the CDR3 end, and the missing part is taken from the germline J gene. Method: immunoSEQ multiplex PCR; TCRdb's copy keeps in-frame clones and lacks some. In total the sample includes about 52,000 clones, none of them seen once. The CDR3 spans 12 residues. Trimming pared 5 bases from V and 3 bases from J, leaving 4 bases between. Germline V gene lookup returns CDR1 SGHTA and CDR2 FQGNSA. This chain connects TRBV7-2 to TRBJ2-2, with D unclear. Material: peripheral blood mononuclear cells. This receptor was taken from a person aged 18-70 years in good health. The sequenced part of the CDR3 DNA is TGTGCCAGCAGCCCTTACACCGGGGAG. Encoded protein: CASSPYTGE. The full CDR3 protein is CASSPYTGELFF.